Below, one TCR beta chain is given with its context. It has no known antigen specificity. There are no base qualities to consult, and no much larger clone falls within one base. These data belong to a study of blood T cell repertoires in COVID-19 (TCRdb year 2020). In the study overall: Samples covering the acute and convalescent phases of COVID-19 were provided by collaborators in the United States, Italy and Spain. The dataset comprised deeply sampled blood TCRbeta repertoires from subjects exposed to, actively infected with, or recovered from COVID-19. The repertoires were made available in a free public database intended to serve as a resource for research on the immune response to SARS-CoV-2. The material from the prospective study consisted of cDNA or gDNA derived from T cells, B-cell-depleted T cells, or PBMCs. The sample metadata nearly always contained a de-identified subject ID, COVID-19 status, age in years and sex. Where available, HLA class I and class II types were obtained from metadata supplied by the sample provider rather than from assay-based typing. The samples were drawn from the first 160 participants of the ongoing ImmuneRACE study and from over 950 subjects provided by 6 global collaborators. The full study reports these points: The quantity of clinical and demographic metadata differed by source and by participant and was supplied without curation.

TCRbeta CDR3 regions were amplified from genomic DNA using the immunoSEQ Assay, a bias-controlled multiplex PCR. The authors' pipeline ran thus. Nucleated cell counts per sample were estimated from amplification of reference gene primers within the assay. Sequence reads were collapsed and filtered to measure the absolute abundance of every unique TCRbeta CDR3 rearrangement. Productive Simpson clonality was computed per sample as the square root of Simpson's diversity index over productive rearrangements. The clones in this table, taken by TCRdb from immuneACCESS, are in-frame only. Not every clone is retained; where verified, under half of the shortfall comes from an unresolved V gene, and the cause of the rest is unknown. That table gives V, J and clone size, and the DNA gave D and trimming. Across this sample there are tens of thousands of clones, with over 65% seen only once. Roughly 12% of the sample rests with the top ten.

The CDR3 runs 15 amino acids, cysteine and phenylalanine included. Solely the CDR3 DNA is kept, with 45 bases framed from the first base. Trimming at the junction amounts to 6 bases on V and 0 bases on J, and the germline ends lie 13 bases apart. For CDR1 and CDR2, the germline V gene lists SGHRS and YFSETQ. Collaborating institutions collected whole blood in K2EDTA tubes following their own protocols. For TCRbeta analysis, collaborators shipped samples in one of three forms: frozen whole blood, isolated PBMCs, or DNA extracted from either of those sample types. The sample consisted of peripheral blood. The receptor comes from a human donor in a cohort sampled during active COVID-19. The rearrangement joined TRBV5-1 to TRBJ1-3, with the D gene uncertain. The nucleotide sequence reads TGCGCCAGCACCGGAGACGGCCTCTCTGGAAACACCATATATTTT. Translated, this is CASTGDGLSGNTIYF.